This T cell receptor (beta chain) came from a study of identical twins. Study-level points and caveats: Those out-of-frame alpha sequences shared by twins showed an excess of low generation probability. High-abundance cord blood beta clonotypes had fewer insertions; memory repertoires showed none.

This clonotype was detected only a few times. Antigen unknown. A template switching step contributed a universal primer site, while unique molecular identifiers were present in the cDNA. A single record per CDR3 protein comes from TCRdb applying MiXCR to the 5' RACE reads. The sample has some 440,000 distinct CDR3 sequences, about 24% seen once. From germline, CDR1 is LGHDT and CDR2 YNNKEL (reference sequence). The CDR3 runs to 14 residues. V lost 0 bases, J lost 8 bases, and 4 bases stayed unmatched. This sample also belongs to another study, concerning T cells expressing NK-cell markers. Per that study: Only alpha-beta TCR T cells were sorted in several experiments, using an anti-gamma-delta TCR antibody.

This rearrangement joins TRBV3-1 to TRBJ2-1; 7 nucleotides align to TRBD2. Sequences were obtained from CD4+ T cells sorted from blood. The origin of this receptor is a woman younger than 30 in good health. CDR3 sequence: CASSQEAGSYEQFF. The CDR3 nucleotides are TGTGCCAGCAGCCAAGAAGCGGGATCCTATGAGCAGTTCTTC.